These 24 T cell receptor beta chains share one sample of origin, sequenced in a study of OX40 agonist ivuxolimab in advanced cancers. TCRdb's copy holds only in-frame clones and misses some; the assay was immunoSEQ multiplex PCR. The sample holds 45,000 to 65,000 clones; 65% to 90% are singletons and the top ten take around 3.8%. The sequencing here drew on CD4+ or CD8+ T cells sorted from blood, taken in a trial of the OX40 agonist ivuxolimab. The receptors were gathered from an adult with an advanced solid tumor such as melanoma, head and neck, liver or kidney cancer.

J is TRBJ1-2 and V is TRBV7-2; a possible D gene is TRBD1 (6 bases). Trimming shortened V by 3 bases and J by 8 bases, and 10 bases separated the two germline ends. CDR1 is SGHTA, CDR2 FQGNSA, per germline. This CDR3 spans 12 amino acids. The chain's CDR3 is CASSFPGGGYTF. Written as DNA, the CDR3 is TGTGCCAGCAGCTTCCCTGGGGGCGGCTACACCTTC.

This chain links TRBV28 with TRBJ2-1, with D perhaps assigned TRBD1 or TRBD2 (6 bases each). The CDR3 sequence is 17 residues long. The germline gives CDR1 MDHEN, CDR2 SYDVKM. DNA of the CDR3: TGTGGTACCAGGGGCGCGATCGGCGGGATCTCCTACAATGAGCAGTTCTTC. Amino acids: CGTRGAIGGISYNEQFF.

V is TRBV7-2 and J is TRBJ1-6; 8 bases are a match to TRBD1. The length of the CDR3 is 18 residues. V shed 2 bases, J shed 10 bases, and the junction held 16 bases outside the gene matches. Germline loops: CDR1 SGHTA, CDR2 FQGNSA. In DNA, the CDR3 is TGTGCCAGCAGCTTAAGTCCCACAGGGGGGTTCCGGCTCTCACCCCTCCACTTT. Protein: CASSLSPTGGFRLSPLHF.

This clone was observed once. The chain is built from TRBV2 and TRBJ2-7; D may be TRBD1 (6 bases). CDR1 and CDR2 from the germline V gene are SNHLY and FYNNEI. Trimming removed 5 bases from V and 6 bases from J, with 11 bases in between. This CDR3 has 12 amino acids. CDR3 in DNA: TGTGCCAGCAGTTTACAGGGAACCGAGCAGTACTTC. It is translated as CASSLQGTEQYF.

This clone appeared once. The chain carries TRBV27 and TRBJ2-7; TRBD2 matches at 7 bases. Germline V gene data show CDR1 as MNHEY and CDR2 as SMNVEV (reference sequence). CDR3 length: 14 residues. The junction had 7 bases not matched to a gene; V was cut back by 6 bases and J by 2 bases. Written as DNA, the CDR3 is TGTGCCAGCAGCCCTCTGGGGACTACCTACGAGCAGTACTTC. Protein product: CASSPLGTTYEQYF.

The V and J genes are TRBV5-1 and TRBJ1-1; D may be TRBD1 (5 bases). Per germline, CDR1 SGHRS and CDR2 YFSETQ. V was clipped by 6 bases and J by 0 bases, with 24 bases between them. This CDR3 contains 18 residues. DNA for the CDR3: TGCGCCAGCATCCCGGGGGGGGTTCCCACCTTCATGAACACTGAAGCTTTCTTT. Its translation: CASIPGGVPTFMNTEAFF.

The chain uses TRBV6-6 and TRBJ1-1; D not resolved. Germline V gene data show CDR1 as MNHNY and CDR2 as SVGAGI (reference sequence). V dropped 6 bases and J dropped 1 base, with 9 bases sitting between them. This CDR3 is 13 amino acids long. CDR3 nucleotide sequence: TGTGCCAGCAGCCCCACAGCGAACACTGAAGCTTTCTTT. Its translation is CASSPTANTEAFF.

The genes are TRBV15 and TRBJ2-2, with 12 bases fitting TRBD2. CDR1 and CDR2 (germline): LNHNV, YYDKDF (reference sequence). CDR3 length: 18 amino acids. The V gene end was trimmed by 0 bases and the J gene end by 3 bases; junction bases not matched to a gene: 5. The CDR3 reads CATSRDRGLAGYTGELFF. CDR3 bases: TGTGCCACCAGCAGAGATCGGGGACTAGCGGGTTACACCGGGGAGCTGTTTTTT. The whole variable domain, remainder taken from reference TRBV15 and TRBJ2-2, is DAMVIQNPRYQVTQFGKPVTLSCSQTLNHNVMYWYQQKSSQAPKLLFHYYDKDFNNEADTPDNFQSRRPNTSFCFLDIRSPGLGDTAMYLCATSRDRGLAGYTGELFFGEGSRLTVL.

The J gene is TRBJ1-2, the V gene TRBV7-3, with 8 bases fitting TRBD1. Germline CDR1 is SGHTA and CDR2 is FQGTGA. The length of the CDR3 is 17 residues. Losses at the gene ends were 2 bases for V and 4 bases for J; bases not matched to a gene: 12. CDR3 residues: CASSLASPAGGLYGYTF. Here the CDR3 DNA reads TGTGCCAGCAGCTTAGCAAGCCCGGCAGGGGGCCTCTATGGCTACACCTTC.

The chain has TRBV7-2 and TRBJ2-3; tentative D call: TRBD1 (6 bases). This CDR3 is 13 amino acids long. Germline V CDR1 and CDR2: SGHTA, FQGNSA. Trimming shortened V by 3 bases and J by 6 bases, and 10 bases separated the two germline ends. CDR3 in amino acids: CASSFAGADTQYF. Here the CDR3 DNA reads TGTGCCAGCAGCTTCGCAGGGGCCGATACGCAGTATTTT.

This chain joins TRBV6-1 and TRBJ1-3; a possible D gene is TRBD1 (5 bases). V dropped 6 bases and J dropped 2 bases, with 14 bases sitting between them. The CDR3 is 15 residues long. Germline V gives CDR1 MNHNS, CDR2 SASEGT. In DNA form, the CDR3 reads TGTGCCAGCAGCGGCAGGGTAAATGCTGGAAACACCATATATTTT. Translated, it gives CASSGRVNAGNTIYF.

This chain connects TRBV4-3 to TRBJ2-3, with D uncertain. Germline CDR1 LGHNA, CDR2 YSLEER. With 1 base removed from V and 4 bases from J, the gap between germline ends came to 9 bases. The CDR3 has 14 residues. The CDR3 region is CASSQAGAADTQYF. In nucleotides, the CDR3 is TGCGCCAGCAGCCAAGCCGGCGCGGCAGATACGCAGTATTTT.

This clone was seen only a few times. The rearrangement uses TRBV6-5 and TRBJ2-2, with D perhaps assigned TRBD1 or TRBD2 (5 bases each). The CDR3 has 16 residues. Germline V gives CDR1 MNHEY, CDR2 SVGAGI. V lost 1 base to trimming and J lost 3 bases, with 12 bases between them. The CDR3 coding sequence is TGTGCCAGCAGTTACTTCCCCTCGGGACACACCGGGGAGCTGTTTTTT. Encoded protein: CASSYFPSGHTGELFF.

This rearrangement joins TRBV7-9 to TRBJ1-1; 7 bases align to TRBD1. Germline V gives CDR1 SEHNR, CDR2 FQNEAQ (reference sequence). This CDR3 is 16 amino acids long. V lost 4 bases and J lost 1; bases outside the gene matches: 9. The CDR3 here is CASSSGGGQGNTEAFF. As DNA, the CDR3 is TGTGCCAGCAGCTCAGGGGGAGGGCAGGGGAACACTGAAGCTTTCTTT.

This chain connects TRBV18 to TRBJ2-6; the D is unclear. Germline lookup yields CDR1 KGHSH and CDR2 LQKENI. The CDR3 is 15 residues long. Between the trimmed V and J ends, which lost 4 bases and 4 bases, there was a span of 11 bases. The CDR3 bases are TGTGCCAGCTCACTGAGCTCTGGGGGGGCCAACGTCCTGACTTTC. This encodes CASSLSSGGANVLTF.

This rearrangement joins TRBV14 to TRBJ2-2; 7 nucleotides agree with TRBD1. The CDR3 contains 17 residues. V dropped 4 bases and J dropped 2; count of bases not matched to a gene: 10. Germline V gives CDR1 SGHDN, CDR2 FVKESK. The CDR3 here is CASSRDPGQINTGELFF. CDR3 sequence (DNA): TGTGCCAGCAGCCGAGACCCGGGACAGATAAACACCGGGGAGCTGTTTTTT.

This chain connects TRBV6-5 to TRBJ1-5; D is unclear. CDR3 length: 15 amino acids. Germline V gene lookup returns CDR1 MNHEY and CDR2 SVGAGI. V was pared by 6 bases and J by 2 bases, with 14 bases between. The CDR3 loop is CASSPGPGGNQPQHF. CDR3 in DNA: TGTGCCAGCAGCCCGGGCCCCGGGGGCAATCAGCCCCAGCATTTT.

The chain recombines TRBV6-5 with TRBJ1-2, with a weak D call TRBD1 (6 bases). The CDR3 runs 15 residues. V lost 5 bases and J 0 bases, leaving 13 bases between the germline ends. CDR1 is MNHEY and CDR2 is SVGAGI in the germline V gene. The CDR3 DNA follows: TGTGCCAGCAGTAACAGCAAGGGGGCTAACTATGGCTACACCTTC. Residues: CASSNSKGANYGYTF.

The chain carries TRBV4-2 and TRBJ1-2; 9 nucleotides match TRBD1. With 6 bases clipped from V and 2 bases from J, the junction kept 7 bases outside the gene matches. CDR3 length: 15 amino acids. CDR1 LGHNA and CDR2 YNFKEQ come from the germline V gene. CDR3 in DNA: TGTGCCAGCAGGGACGACAGGGGGGCCAACTATGGCTACACCTTC. Its translation is CASRDDRGANYGYTF.

This clone was seen only a few times. The chain links TRBV5-1 to TRBJ2-7; maybe TRBD2 (5 bases). The V end was cut by 0 bases, the J end by 2 bases, with 12 bases between. The CDR3 is made up of 15 amino acids. Germline CDR1 reads SGHRS; CDR2 reads YFSETQ. CDR3 coding DNA: TGCGCCAGCAGCTTGGACGTGCCCGGGACCTACGAGCAGTACTTC. This codes for CASSLDVPGTYEQYF.

The chain recombines TRBV5-6 with TRBJ2-7; D unclear. V lost 1 base and J lost 4, with 3 bases in between. The CDR3 spans 11 residues. The germline CDR1 and CDR2 sequences are SGHDT and YYEEEE. This CDR3 reads CASSLKYEQYF. CDR3 nucleotides: TGTGCCAGCAGCTTGAAATACGAGCAGTACTTC.

This CDR3 is CASSYRKGRNEKLFF. CDR3 DNA sequence: TGTGCCAGCAGCTACAGGAAGGGCCGAAATGAAAAACTGTTTTTT. V and J are TRBV6-5 and TRBJ1-4, with D perhaps TRBD1 (5 bases). This CDR3 spans 15 amino acids. V gave up 6 bases and J gave up 5 bases, with 16 bases separating them. Germline loops: CDR1 MNHEY, CDR2 SVGAGI.

This CDR3 reads CASSPRDLDNEQFF. The DNA for the CDR3 is TGTGCCAGCAGTCCCCGGGACCTCGACAATGAGCAGTTCTTC. V is TRBV6-1 and J is TRBJ2-1, with D perhaps given as TRBD1 or TRBD2 (5 bases each). The CDR3 sequence is 14 residues long. CDR1 is MNHNS and CDR2 is SASEGT in the germline V gene. Trimming left V 5 bases short and J 5 bases short, with 13 bases between.

V usage is TRBV11-2 and J usage is TRBJ1-1; a possible D gene is TRBD1 (5 bases). The length of the CDR3 is 17 residues. Germline-derived CDR1 and CDR2 are SGHAT and FQNNGV. The V end was cut by 6 bases, the J end by 0 bases, with 20 bases between. The CDR3 DNA reads TGTGCCAGCAGGGAGGGGCAATGGCAGGTCATGAACACTGAAGCTTTCTTT. It is translated as CASREGQWQVMNTEAFF.